This T cell receptor (beta chain) was profiled in a study of shared clonotypes between healthy human individuals. Study-wide results and limits: Large depth notwithstanding, sorted-subset sequencing proved incomplete by rarefaction. The diversity represented, both genetic and in exposure history, was limited by few donors.

As for this clone: No antigen is known for it.

At the deep level, the assay was run. In replicate PCRs of sorted subsets, around 200 ng DNA, about 30,000 T cell genomes, was used. Only in-frame clones appear in the TCRdb table, and some are missing; sequencing was by immunoSEQ multiplex PCR. The data hold about 1.1 million clones, with around 78% observed a single time. The length of the CDR3 is 14 residues. V gave up 2 bases and J gave up 5 bases; unmatched junction bases: 4. CDR1 SGHRS and CDR2 YFSETQ come from the germline V gene. The sequence was obtained from a man in his late teens or twenties in good health. Some clones in this sample may be carry-over from other donors' samples. What was sequenced was memory CD4+ T cells from PBMCs. The sample's subset: CD45RA-negative fraction. The J gene is TRBJ2-1, the V gene TRBV5-1; the match to TRBD1 covers 7 bases. The CDR3 protein is CASSFYGQDNEQFF. The CDR3 DNA is TGCGCCAGCAGCTTCTACGGACAGGACAATGAGCAGTTCTTC. Together with reference TRBV5-1 and TRBJ2-1, the CDR3 gives the full variable domain: KAGVTQTPRYLIKTRGQQVTLSCSPISGHRSVSWYQQTPGQGLQFLFEYFSETQRNKGNFPGRFSGRQFSNSRSEMNVSTLELGDSALYLCASSFYGQDNEQFFGPGTRLTVL.